One and the same sample provided the 31 T cell receptor beta chains below, sequenced in a study of CXCR3-negative and CXCR3-positive naive CD8 T cells. Study-wide results and limits: More hydrophobic TRB CDR3s occurred in CXCR3-positive than in CXCR3-negative naive cells.

Their antigens remain unidentified. UMI-labeled 5' RACE TRB cDNA libraries were prepared from the cells. From the 5' RACE reads, TCRdb lists one entry per CDR3 protein and no DNA. This table lists around 80,000 distinct CDR3 sequences. Sequenced: naive CXCR3+ CD8+ T cells from blood. Regarding subset: CD45RO-CCR7+CD27+CD95- naive CD8+ T cells expressing CXCR3 (TNR3+). Source of these receptors: a human donor in good health. Some clones in this sample may be carry-over from other donors' samples.

The chain employs TRBV6-2 or TRBV6-3 and TRBJ2-7; as DNA is missing, the TRBD2 call by TCRdb cannot be tested. This CDR3 comprises 18 residues. CDR1 and CDR2 (germline): MNHEY, SVGEGT. CDR3 region: CASSYQEASGELSYEQYF.

The chain has TRBV28 and TRBJ1-2; with no DNA, the TCRdb D assignment of TRBD1 cannot be verified. Germline V gene data show CDR1 as MDHEN and CDR2 as SYDVKM. CDR3 size: 14 residues. CDR3 sequence: CASSFRQRNYGYTF.

This chain connects TRBV7-2 to TRBJ1-1. The CDR3 has 11 amino acids. Germline V gives CDR1 SGHTA, CDR2 FQGNSA. This CDR3 is CASSFLNGAFF.

The rearrangement links TRBV11-2 to TRBJ2-7. This CDR3 is 13 amino acids long. Germline V gene sequence: CDR1 SGHAT, CDR2 FQNNGV. The CDR3: CASSLKGPHEQYF.

This rearrangement joins TRBV7-8 to TRBJ2-2; the TCRdb D gene call, TRBD1, has no DNA to confirm it. The length of the CDR3 is 15 residues. Germline loops: CDR1 SGHVS, CDR2 FQNEAQ. The CDR3 reads CASSLGGLYTGELFF.

The chain recombines TRBV11-2 with TRBJ2-3. The CDR3 covers 11 residues. From germline, CDR1 is SGHAT and CDR2 FQNNGV. The CDR3 sequence is CASSLVVTQYF.

The genes are TRBV12-3 or TRBV12-4 and TRBJ2-1; there is no DNA to check the TCRdb D call of TRBD2. The length of the CDR3 is 17 residues. CDR3 amino acids: CASSPEGLAGTHNEQFF.

V and J are TRBV7-9 and TRBJ2-7; the TRBD2 assignment by TCRdb is unverifiable without DNA. The germline V gene encodes CDR1 SEHNR and CDR2 FQNEAQ (reference sequence). This CDR3 spans 15 amino acids. The CDR3: CASSLETSDTYEQYF.

This chain connects TRBV19 to TRBJ1-5; TCRdb returns TRBD1, unconfirmable since there is no DNA. Per germline, CDR1 LNHDA and CDR2 SQIVND (reference sequence). CDR3 length equals 15 residues. CDR3 protein: CASSTGTGFGQPQHF.

This chain uses TRBV9 with TRBJ2-7; absent DNA, TCRdb's TRBD1 call cannot be checked. Germline values: CDR1 SGDLS, CDR2 YYNGEE. The length of the CDR3 is 13 residues. The chain's CDR3 is CASSPPQDRKQYF.

The gene calls are TRBV27 and TRBJ1-1. Germline loops: CDR1 MNHEY, CDR2 SMNVEV (reference sequence). CDR3 length: 14 amino acids. This CDR3 reads CASTPDSADTEAFF.

This chain connects TRBV20-1 to TRBJ2-1. The CDR3 is 14 residues long. Germline CDR1 reads DFQATT; CDR2 reads SNEGSKA (reference sequence). The CDR3 sequence: CSATDGSSYNEQFF.

This chain joins TRBV19 and TRBJ2-1. There are 14 residues in the CDR3. CDR1 and CDR2 (germline): LNHDA, SQIVND (reference sequence). The CDR3 is CASSIFGNYNEQFF.

The genes are TRBV4-1 and TRBJ2-1; TCRdb outputs TRBD2, but without DNA this stays unchecked. In germline, CDR1 is MGHRA, CDR2 YSYEKL. CDR3 length: 13 residues. The CDR3 here is CASSQWEADEQFF.

The genes are TRBV15 and TRBJ2-1. Germline V lookup: CDR1 LNHNV, CDR2 YYDKDF (reference sequence). The CDR3 contains 15 residues. CDR3 protein: CATSRVRTAYNEQFF.

The CDR3: CSVEDRDNSYEQYF. The chain combines TRBV29-1 with TRBJ2-7; without DNA, the TCRdb call of TRBD1 cannot be checked. The CDR3 extends over 14 amino acids. Looked up from germline, CDR1 is SQVTM and CDR2 is ANQGSEA.

The rearrangement joins TRBV2 to TRBJ2-5; TCRdb's assignment of TRBD1 cannot be checked, as there is no DNA. In germline, CDR1 is SNHLY, CDR2 FYNNEI. The CDR3 loop spans 18 amino acids. CDR3: CASSVARLGTPYQETQYF. The full variable domain, its missing parts supplied by reference TRBV2 and TRBJ2-5, is EPEVTQTPSHQVTQMGQEVILRCVPISNHLYFYWYRQILGQKVEFLVSFYNNEISEKSEIFDDQFSVERPDGSNFTLKIRSTKLEDSAMYFCASSVARLGTPYQETQYFGPGTRLLVL.

The chain employs TRBV28 and TRBJ2-7; TCRdb indicates TRBD1, and absent DNA this call remains unverified. In germline, CDR1 is MDHEN, CDR2 SYDVKM. This CDR3 is built from 14 residues. The CDR3 sequence is CASSYPDGSYEQYF. Filled out from reference TRBV28 and TRBJ2-7, the complete variable domain reads DVKVTQSSRYLVKRTGEKVFLECVQDMDHENMFWYRQDPGLGLRLIYFSYDVKMKEKGDIPEGYSVSREKKERFSLILESASTNQTSMYLCASSYPDGSYEQYFGPGTRLTVT.

The chain couples TRBV7-2 to TRBJ2-7; TCRdb indicates TRBD1, and absent DNA this call remains unverified. The germline V gene has CDR1 SGHTA and CDR2 FQGNSA. The CDR3 extends over 13 amino acids. This CDR3 reads CASSFRGNYEQYF.

The genes are TRBV29-1 and TRBJ2-7. This CDR3 comprises 13 residues. Germline values: CDR1 SQVTM, CDR2 ANQGSEA. CDR3 in amino acids: CSVQSGDSYEQYF.

This chain joins TRBV27 and TRBJ2-3; TCRdb names TRBD1, which stays unverified in the absence of DNA. CDR1 is MNHEY, CDR2 SMNVEV, per germline (reference sequence). The CDR3 contains 18 residues. The CDR3 here is CASSISGFSGVSTDTQYF.

Here the CDR3 reads CASSVGDSWEQFF. The V and J genes are TRBV9 and TRBJ2-1; with no DNA, the TCRdb D assignment of TRBD2 cannot be verified. Germline V gene sequence: CDR1 SGDLS, CDR2 YYNGEE. The CDR3 has 13 amino acids.

CDR3 in amino acids: CSVPAGGLTVHNEQFF. This rearrangement joins TRBV29-1 to TRBJ2-1; TCRdb indicates TRBD2, and absent DNA this call remains unverified. This CDR3 has 16 amino acids. Germline CDR1 reads SQVTM; CDR2 reads ANQGSEA.

The gene calls are TRBV28 and TRBJ1-1; without DNA, the TCRdb call of TRBD1 cannot be checked. Germline V gene data show CDR1 as MDHEN and CDR2 as SYDVKM. The length of the CDR3 is 13 residues. CDR3 residues: CANQDRDDTEAFF.

This chain uses TRBV4-3 with TRBJ2-1. The germline CDR1 and CDR2 sequences are LGHNA and YSLEER. This CDR3 spans 17 amino acids. CDR3 loop: CASSQDLEDSAYNEQFF.

The chain employs TRBV29-1 and TRBJ1-1; checking the TCRdb D call of TRBD1 is not possible without DNA. CDR3 size: 15 residues. Germline V lookup: CDR1 SQVTM, CDR2 ANQGSEA. The CDR3 here is CSVEDWARENTEAFF.

J is TRBJ2-6 and V is TRBV6-5. The CDR3 is 18 amino acids. Looked up from germline, CDR1 is MNHEY and CDR2 is SVGAGI. The CDR3 protein is CASSHSSPLPAGANVLTF.

The V and J genes are TRBV7-2 and TRBJ2-7; TCRdb reports TRBD1, a call that lacks DNA to check it against. Germline V lookup: CDR1 SGHTA, CDR2 FQGNSA. This CDR3 contains 16 residues. This CDR3 is CASSLFPGTGLYEQYF.

This chain uses TRBV28 with TRBJ2-5; TCRdb returns TRBD2, unconfirmable since there is no DNA. Looked up from germline, CDR1 is MDHEN and CDR2 is SYDVKM. This CDR3 has 14 residues. CDR3 loop: CASRRANPQETQYF.

The chain links TRBV5-1 to TRBJ2-2; the D gene TCRdb calls, TRBD1, cannot be checked with no DNA. Germline CDR1 SGHRS, CDR2 YFSETQ. The CDR3 spans 12 residues. CDR3 protein: CASSPDSRELFF.

The chain links TRBV7-9 to TRBJ2-1; there is no DNA to check the TCRdb D call of TRBD1. The germline CDR1 and CDR2 sequences are SEHNR and FQNEAQ (reference sequence). CDR3 size: 13 residues. This CDR3 is CASSSLGRGEQFF.